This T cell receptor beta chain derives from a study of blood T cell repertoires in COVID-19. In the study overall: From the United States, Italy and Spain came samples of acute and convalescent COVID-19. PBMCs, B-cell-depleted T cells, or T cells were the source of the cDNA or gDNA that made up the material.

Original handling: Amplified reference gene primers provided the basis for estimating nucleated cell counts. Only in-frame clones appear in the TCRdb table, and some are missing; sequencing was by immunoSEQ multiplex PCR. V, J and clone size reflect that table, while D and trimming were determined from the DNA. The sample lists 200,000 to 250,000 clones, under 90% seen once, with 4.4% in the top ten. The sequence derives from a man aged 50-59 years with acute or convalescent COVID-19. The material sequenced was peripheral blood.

The CDR3 region has the DNA TGCGCCAGCAGCTTGGGGGACAACGATCAGCCCCAGCATTTT. Translating gives CASSLGDNDQPQHF. The V gene is TRBV5-1, the J gene TRBJ1-5, with D possibly being TRBD1 (6 bases). The CDR3 has 14 residues. Deletions cut 0 bases from V and 5 bases from J, with 9 bases between. CDR1 SGHRS and CDR2 YFSETQ come from the germline V gene. Filled out from reference TRBV5-1 and TRBJ1-5, the complete variable domain reads KAGVTQTPRYLIKTRGQQVTLSCSPISGHRSVSWYQQTPGQGLQFLFEYFSETQRNKGNFPGRFSGRQFSNSRSEMNVSTLELGDSALYLCASSLGDNDQPQHFGDGTRLSIL.